This passage covers 26 T cell receptor beta chains from one sample sequenced in a study of tumor-infiltrating lymphocytes in oesophageal squamous cell carcinoma. Via MiXCR, TCRdb re-called the PCR reads, giving one row per CDR3 protein. The data contain roughly 19,000 distinct CDR3 sequences, nearly 45% of them singletons. Sequenced: esophageal tumor tissue. The receptors originated from a male donor with esophageal squamous cell carcinoma.

About this clonotype itself: Relative to the germline gene, one junction end is altered; a read error may explain this. CDR3 nucleotide sequence: TGTGCCAGCAGTTACTCGGGACACCCTAACCCACCCCTCCACTTC. This sequence encodes CASSYSGHPNPPLHF. The rearrangement uses TRBV6-5 and TRBJ2-1; a possible D gene is TRBD1 (6 bases). There are 15 residues in the CDR3. Germline assignment: CDR1 MNHEY and CDR2 SVGAGI.

This clonotype was seen many times. A much larger clone is a single base away; this may be a read error. This rearrangement joins TRBV14 to TRBJ2-7, with 8 positions matching TRBD2. CDR1 SGHDN and CDR2 FVKESK come from the germline V gene. V lost 0 bases, J lost 7 bases, and 14 bases stayed unmatched. The CDR3 sequence is 17 residues long. The CDR3 protein is CASSQEYRLAYYNEQYF. The CDR3 region has the DNA TGTGCCAGCAGCCAAGAGTATCGACTAGCGTACTACAATGAGCAGTACTTC.

The J gene is TRBJ2-1, the V gene TRBV10-3; maybe TRBD1 (5 bases). V was trimmed by 5 bases and J by 7 bases, leaving 9 bases between them. The CDR3 runs 12 residues. In germline, CDR1 is ENHRY, CDR2 SYGVKD. The CDR3 region is CAISFTGNEQFF. CDR3 sequence (DNA): TGTGCCATCAGTTTCACAGGAAATGAGCAGTTCTTC.

As regards this clonotype: No conserved phenylalanine or tryptophan ends this CDR3, so it is likely a read error. It is unclear where the CDR3 begins or ends on the DNA, so no DNA is shown, and the CDR3 is as TCRdb lists it. The chain has TRBV7-8 and TRBJ2-7; TRBD2 is taken as the D call from the table, unchecked against the DNA. Germline assignment: CDR1 SGHVS and CDR2 FQNEAQ. The CDR3 totals 20 residues, both ends included. CDR3 sequence: CASSLRGLDFSGANVLTFGN.

This clonotype occurred many times. A read error may be the cause here, since a much bigger clone is one base away. This chain uses TRBV6-1 with TRBJ2-1; 7 nucleotides agree with TRBD2. This CDR3 is built from 15 residues. V was clipped by 5 bases and J by 10 bases; unmatched bases: 14. Germline CDR1 reads MNHNS; CDR2 reads SASEGT. The CDR3 sequence is CASSPPGGSSYEQFF. The CDR3 nucleotides read TGTGCCAGCAGTCCCCCGGGCGGGAGCTCCTACGAGCAGTTCTTC.

The table lists this clonotype with a few counts. This rearrangement joins TRBV7-2 to TRBJ2-7, with 8 positions matching TRBD1. The J call may be mistaken, given a closer DNA end match to TRBJ2-5. The CDR3 extends over 14 amino acids. Germline CDR1 reads SGHTA; CDR2 reads FQGNSA. The CDR3 here is CASSRDRTQETQYF. CDR3 coding DNA: TGTGCCAGCAGCCGGGACAGGACACAAGAGACCCAGTACTTC.

V usage is TRBV7-4 and J usage is TRBJ2-7; 11 bases fit TRBD1. Looked up from germline, CDR1 is SGHVT and CDR2 is SQSDAQ. The V gene end was trimmed by 3 bases and the J gene end by 2 bases; junction bases not matched to a gene: 3. This CDR3 contains 15 residues. CDR3 residues: CASSFSGQGAYEQYF. For the CDR3, the DNA is TGTGCCAGCAGCTTTTCGGGACAGGGGGCCTACGAGCAGTACTTC.

This clonotype appeared a few times. The CDR3: CASSPQTTAANTEAFF. DNA for the CDR3: TGTGCCAGCTCACCCCAGACGACAGCGGCGAACACTGAAGCTTTCTTT. The genes are TRBV18 and TRBJ1-1; a possible D gene is TRBD1 (5 bases). Germline V gene sequence: CDR1 KGHSH, CDR2 LQKENI. Trimming took 3 bases from V and 1 from J, leaving 15 bases between them. The CDR3 runs 16 residues.

This clonotype has ten or more counts. CDR3 sequence (DNA): TGTGCCAGCAGTACACGGGACGGCGACTATGGCTACACCTTC. This sequence encodes CASSTRDGDYGYTF. This chain links TRBV12-3 or TRBV12-4 with TRBJ1-2; D might be TRBD1 (5 bases). Trimming stripped 5 bases from V and 3 bases from J, with 13 bases between. CDR3 length: 14 amino acids.

The chain has TRBV7-2 and TRBJ2-6, with D tentatively TRBD1 (6 bases). The J call is doubtful: the DNA matches TRBJ2-5 better. The CDR3 spans 15 residues. From germline, CDR1 is SGHTA and CDR2 FQGNSA. CDR3: CASSPTTTGDETQYF. The CDR3 coding sequence is TGTGCCAGCAGCCCAACCACGACAGGCGACGAGACCCAGTACTTC.

The chain recombines TRBV7-9 with TRBJ1-2; perhaps TRBD1 as D (5 bases). Germline V gene data show CDR1 as SEHNR and CDR2 as FQNEAQ (reference sequence). The CDR3 covers 13 residues. The germline V and J ends were trimmed by 1 base and 4 bases, with 7 bases remaining between them. For the CDR3, the DNA is TGTGCCAGCAGCTTAGGACAGATCTATGGCTACACCTTC. This codes for CASSLGQIYGYTF.

This clonotype was observed a few times. V and J are TRBV7-9 and TRBJ2-5; the D is unclear. This CDR3 has 12 residues. Germline values: CDR1 SEHNR, CDR2 FQNEAQ (reference sequence). V shed 4 bases and J shed 5 bases, with 8 bases lying between them. CDR3 nucleotides: TGTGCCAGCAGCTCCGAATGGGAGACCCAGTACTTC. Amino acid sequence: CASSSEWETQYF.

As to this clonotype: One base away lies a much larger clone, so this may be a sequencing read error. CDR3 in amino acids: CASSLSQGSYNEQYF. The CDR3 region has the DNA TGCGCCAGCAGCTTATCTCAGGGTTCTTACAATGAGCAGTACTTC. The chain employs TRBV5-1 and TRBJ2-5, with D tentatively TRBD1 (5 bases). V lost 2 bases to trimming and J lost 11 bases, with 22 bases between them. Germline V lookup: CDR1 SGHRS, CDR2 YFSETQ. This CDR3 spans 15 amino acids.

This clonotype was observed at least ten times. The chain joins TRBV5-1 to TRBJ2-5; possible D gene TRBD2, 6 bases. This CDR3 contains 15 residues. Germline values: CDR1 SGHRS, CDR2 YFSETQ. V lost 3 bases and J 2 bases, leaving 14 bases between the germline ends. CDR3 in DNA: TGCGCCAGCAGCTCGGGCGGAGGGGCACAAGAGACCCAGTACTTC. Translated: CASSSGGGAQETQYF.

Turning to this clonotype: Sequence at one end of the junction differs from germline and may be a read error. The chain recombines TRBV5-3 with TRBJ2-3; D perhaps matches TRBD2 (6 bases). TRBV5-3 is noted as an ORF with a role that remains uncertain. This CDR3 has 14 amino acids. This CDR3 reads CASSLDSGSATQYF. CDR3 coding DNA: TGTGCCAGCAGCTTGGATAGCGGAAGCGCTACGCAGTATTTT.

This clonotype was recorded at least ten times. The chain combines TRBV10-3 with TRBJ1-1; TRBD1 might be the D (5 bases). V lost 8 bases and J lost 1, with 17 bases in between. The CDR3 contains 15 residues. CDR1 ENHRY and CDR2 SYGVKD come from the germline V gene. The CDR3 nucleotides are TGTGCCATCCGACCCGGGACGGTAACGAACACTGAAGCTTTCTTT. Its protein is CAIRPGTVTNTEAFF.

V is TRBV6-6 and J is TRBJ2-7; a weak D match, TRBD2 (5 bases). This CDR3 is built from 13 residues. Germline CDR1 reads MNHNY; CDR2 reads SVGAGI (reference sequence). Trimming pared 10 bases from V and 0 bases from J, leaving 13 bases between. The CDR3 coding sequence is TGTGCCATCGCCGCTGGGAGCTCCTACGAGCAGTACTTC. It specifies CAIAAGSSYEQYF.

The gene calls are TRBV7-2 and TRBJ2-1; maybe TRBD2 (5 bases). Trimming left V 3 bases short and J 6 bases short, with 12 bases between. The CDR3 extends over 14 amino acids. In germline, CDR1 is SGHTA, CDR2 FQGNSA. CDR3 in DNA: TGTGCCAGCAGCTTTTTGATTAGCGTCAATGAGCAGTTCTTC. It is translated as CASSFLISVNEQFF.

This clonotype appeared once. The chain joins TRBV11-3 to TRBJ2-1, with unresolved D. CDR3 length: 14 residues. Trimming removed 1 base at V and 13 bases at J, with 17 bases between. CDR1 and CDR2 (germline): SGHNT, YENEEA. For the CDR3, the DNA is TGTGCCAGCAGCTTAGGTCCATCTTACGACGATCAGTTCTTC. Translated, it gives CASSLGPSYDDQFF.

Note on this clonotype: This may be a read error: a much more frequent sequence differs by one nucleotide. The chain couples TRBV5-1 to TRBJ2-7; D is uncertain. Gene TRBJ2-1 matches the end of the DNA better, so the J call may be wrong. This CDR3 is 14 amino acids long. CDR1 is SGHRS and CDR2 is YFSETQ in the germline V gene. The CDR3 coding sequence is TGCGCCAGCAGCCTGGGTAGGAGCTCCTACGAGCAGTTCTTC. Residues: CASSLGRSSYEQFF.

This clonotype was counted many times. This may come from a read error, since a much larger clone is one base off. The CDR3 sequence is CASSVRSRTGLSIINEQYF. As DNA, the CDR3 is TGTGCCAGCAGTGTCCGAAGTCGGACAGGGCTTTCAATTATCAATGAGCAGTACTTC. This rearrangement joins TRBV6-1 to TRBJ2-7; TRBD1 matches at 8 bases. Germline assignment: CDR1 MNHNS and CDR2 SASEGT. J lost 7 bases, V lost 4 bases, and 24 bases had no gene match. CDR3 length: 19 residues.

About this clonotype itself: The conserved phenylalanine or tryptophan normally closing the CDR3 is absent here, so this likely arose from a read error. The DNA is left out, because the CDR3 cannot be placed on it with certainty; the CDR3 is given as TCRdb lists it. The chain employs TRBV7-3 and TRBJ2-5; TRBD1 is the table's D call and was not checked against the DNA. Termini included, the CDR3 measures 16 amino acids. Germline-derived CDR1 and CDR2 are SGHTA and FQGTGA. The CDR3 sequence is CASSLLGTGDEQYFGN.

The V call is TRBV7-2, the J call TRBJ2-3; the D call may be TRBD1 or TRBD2 (6 bases each). Trimming took 5 bases from V and 3 from J, leaving 21 bases between them. From germline, CDR1 is SGHTA and CDR2 FQGNSA. The CDR3 covers 17 residues. Here the CDR3 DNA reads TGTGCCAGCAGCCCTTTAGGCGCTCGAGGGGGGACAGATACGCAGTATTTT. Protein: CASSPLGARGGTDTQYF. Looking up the rest from reference TRBV7-2 and TRBJ2-3 gives the full variable domain: GAGVSQSPSNKVTEKGKDVELRCDPISGHTALYWYRQSLGQGLEFLIYFQGNSAPDKSGLPSDRFSAERTGGSVSTLTIQRTQQEDSAVYLCASSPLGARGGTDTQYFGPGTRLTVL.

CDR3 nucleotide sequence: TGTGCCAGCAGCCTCGGACAGGGCGGCGGGGAGCTGTTTTTT. The encoded protein is CASSLGQGGGELFF. The chain has TRBV7-2 and TRBJ2-2, with 8 positions matching TRBD1. CDR1 is SGHTA, CDR2 FQGNSA, per germline. The V and J ends lost 5 bases and 7 bases, in that order; junction bases with no gene match: 6. The CDR3 sequence is 14 residues long. The full variable domain, rest sourced from reference TRBV7-2 and TRBJ2-2, is GAGVSQSPSNKVTEKGKDVELRCDPISGHTALYWYRQSLGQGLEFLIYFQGNSAPDKSGLPSDRFSAERTGGSVSTLTIQRTQQEDSAVYLCASSLGQGGGELFFGEGSRLTVL.

This clonotype was seen a handful of times. The J gene is TRBJ1-5, the V gene TRBV3-1, with D possibly matching TRBD1 (6 bases). V was pared by 5 bases and J by 0 bases, with 11 bases between. This CDR3 has 15 residues. Germline loops: CDR1 LGHDT, CDR2 YNNKEL (reference sequence). The CDR3 protein is CASSNGQYSNQPQHF. CDR3 in DNA: TGTGCCAGCAGCAACGGACAGTATAGCAATCAGCCCCAGCATTTT.

The chain employs TRBV7-3 and TRBJ1-1, with 14 bases matching TRBD2. The J call may not be correct, given that the DNA end is closer to TRBJ2-7. Per germline, CDR1 SGHTA and CDR2 FQGTGA. CDR3 length: 16 residues. CDR3 residues: CASSPLGLAGVGEQYF. CDR3 nucleotide sequence: TGTGCCAGCAGCCCCTTGGGACTAGCGGGAGTTGGCGAGCAGTACTTC.